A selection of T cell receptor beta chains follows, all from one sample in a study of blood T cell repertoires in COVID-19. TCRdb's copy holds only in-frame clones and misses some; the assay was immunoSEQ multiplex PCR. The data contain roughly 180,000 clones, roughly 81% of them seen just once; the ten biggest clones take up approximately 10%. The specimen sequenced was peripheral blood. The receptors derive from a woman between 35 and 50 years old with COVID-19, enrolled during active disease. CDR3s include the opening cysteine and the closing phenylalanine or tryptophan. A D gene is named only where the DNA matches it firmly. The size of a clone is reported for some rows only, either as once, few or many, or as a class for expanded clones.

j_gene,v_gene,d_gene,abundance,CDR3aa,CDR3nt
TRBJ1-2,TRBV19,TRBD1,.,CASQNRGELYGYTF,TGTGCCAGTCAAAACAGGGGGGAGCTCTATGGCTACACCTTC
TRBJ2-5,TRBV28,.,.,CASSRHSGETQYF,TGTGCCAGCAGTCGACACTCAGGCGAGACCCAGTACTTC
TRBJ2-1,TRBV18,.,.,CASSLNTGVNEQFF,TGTGCCAGCTCACTAAACACGGGAGTCAATGAGCAGTTCTTC
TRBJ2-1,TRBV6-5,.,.,CASSLTGYNEQFF,TGTGCCAGCAGTTTGACAGGATACAATGAGCAGTTCTTC
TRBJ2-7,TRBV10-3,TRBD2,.,CAIRGEGNPYEQYF,TGTGCCATCAGAGGGGAGGGTAATCCCTACGAGCAGTACTTC
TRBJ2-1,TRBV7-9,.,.,CASSLVPGYNEQFF,TGTGCCAGCAGCTTAGTCCCGGGTTACAATGAGCAGTTCTTC
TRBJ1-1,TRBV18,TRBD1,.,CASSPPPGQGEAFF,TGTGCCAGCTCACCACCGCCGGGACAGGGTGAAGCTTTCTTT
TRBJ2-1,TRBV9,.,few,CASSGTTVNEQFF,TGTGCCAGCAGCGGAACTACGGTCAATGAGCAGTTCTTC
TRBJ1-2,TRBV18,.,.,CASSPMAGDGYTF,TGTGCCAGCTCACCGATGGCAGGGGATGGCTACACCTTC
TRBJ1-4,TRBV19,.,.,CASSKPSVATNEKLFF,TGTGCCAGTAGTAAACCTTCAGTTGCAACTAATGAAAAACTGTTTTTT
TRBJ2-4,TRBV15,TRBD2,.,CATSGNDRGSGSGKNIQYF,TGTGCCACCAGCGGGAATGATAGGGGTAGCGGGAGCGGGAAAAACATTCAGTACTTC
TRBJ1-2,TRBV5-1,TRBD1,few,CASSPTPGQGAIGYTF,TGCGCCAGCAGCCCGACCCCGGGACAGGGGGCGATCGGCTACACCTTC
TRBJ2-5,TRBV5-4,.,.,CASSLRGGVIETQYF,TGTGCCAGCAGCTTGAGGGGGGGGGTCATAGAGACCCAGTACTTC
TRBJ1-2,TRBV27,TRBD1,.,CASSLSGTGIGYTF,TGTGCCAGCAGTTTATCTGGGACAGGGATTGGCTACACCTTC
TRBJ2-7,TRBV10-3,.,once,CAISESSGGPYEQYF,TGTGCCATCAGTGAGTCGTCGGGGGGCCCCTACGAGCAGTACTTC
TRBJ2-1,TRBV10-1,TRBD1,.,CASSKDRGPNEQFF,TGCGCCAGCAGTAAGGACAGGGGGCCAAATGAGCAGTTCTTC
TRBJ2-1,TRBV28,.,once,CASSHGGRAFYNEQFF,TGTGCCAGCAGTCACGGTGGGCGGGCCTTTTACAATGAGCAGTTCTTC
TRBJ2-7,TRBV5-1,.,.,CASSPGLDYYSEQYF,TGCGCCAGCTCCCCGGGGCTGGACTACTACTCTGAGCAGTACTTC
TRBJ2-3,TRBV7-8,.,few,CASSPSIVVTDTQYF,TGTGCCAGCAGCCCATCCATTGTAGTCACAGATACGCAGTATTTT
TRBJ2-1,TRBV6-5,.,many,CASRPDRTAPEKFF,TGTGCCAGCAGGCCTGACAGGACTGCCCCAGAAAAGTTCTTC
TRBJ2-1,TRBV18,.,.,CASSPPSVFNEQFF,TGTGCCAGCTCACCACCATCTGTGTTCAATGAGCAGTTCTTC
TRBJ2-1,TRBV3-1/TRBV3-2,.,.,CASSQVLGEQFF,TGTGCCAGCAGCCAAGTACTAGGTGAGCAGTTCTTC
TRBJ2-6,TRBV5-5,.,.,CASSSSGAYLSGANVLTF,TGTGCCAGCTCGTCTTCGGGAGCGTACCTATCTGGGGCCAACGTCCTGACTTTC
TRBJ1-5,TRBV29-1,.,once,CSVKSGNQPQHF,TGCAGCGTGAAGAGTGGCAATCAGCCCCAGCATTTT
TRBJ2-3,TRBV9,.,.,CASSGGVFDTDTQYF,TGTGCCAGCAGCGGGGGGGTTTTTGACACAGATACGCAGTATTTT
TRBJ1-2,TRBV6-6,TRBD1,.,CASSLRTGSYGYTF,TGTGCCAGCAGTCTTAGGACAGGGAGCTATGGCTACACCTTC
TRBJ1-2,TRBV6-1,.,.,CASSEEAVMLTRTGGYTF,TGTGCCAGCAGTGAAGAAGCCGTCATGCTGACGAGGACGGGGGGCTACACCTTC
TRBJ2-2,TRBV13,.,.,CASSLKGAWNTGELFF,TGTGCCAGCAGCTTAAAAGGGGCATGGAACACCGGGGAGCTGTTTTTT
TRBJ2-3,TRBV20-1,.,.,CSAPGPTQYF,TGCAGTGCCCCGGGTCCCACTCAGTATTTT
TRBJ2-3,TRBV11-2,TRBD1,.,CASSSSGQGADTQYF,TGTGCCAGCAGCTCTTCGGGGCAGGGGGCAGATACGCAGTATTTT
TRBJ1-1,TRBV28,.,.,CASSSTGYRNTEAFF,TGTGCCAGCAGTTCGACAGGTTATCGGAACACTGAAGCTTTCTTT
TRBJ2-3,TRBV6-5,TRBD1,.,CASSFNRGDTQYF,TGTGCCAGCAGTTTCAACAGGGGGGATACGCAGTATTTT
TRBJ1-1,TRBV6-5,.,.,CASSPSGVNTEAFF,TGTGCCAGCAGCCCGTCCGGGGTGAACACTGAAGCTTTCTTT
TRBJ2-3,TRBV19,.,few,CASSMTPSTDTQYF,TGTGCCAGTAGTATGACACCAAGCACAGATACGCAGTATTTT
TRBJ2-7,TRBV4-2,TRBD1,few,CASSQATGGAYEQYF,TGTGCCAGCAGCCAAGCGACAGGGGGAGCCTACGAGCAGTACTTC
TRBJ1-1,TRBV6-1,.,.,CASSRGTNTEAFF,TGTGCCAGCTCTAGGGGGACGAACACTGAAGCTTTCTTT
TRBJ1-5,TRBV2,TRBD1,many,CASAGTGREWPQHF,TGTGCCAGCGCTGGGACAGGGAGGGAATGGCCCCAGCATTTT
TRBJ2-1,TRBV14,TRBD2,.,CASSQKWGTTNTNEQFF,TGTGCCAGCAGCCAAAAGTGGGGGACTACCAACACCAATGAGCAGTTCTTC
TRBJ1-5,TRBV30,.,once,CAWQPQGWSQPQHF,TGTGCCTGGCAACCTCAGGGGTGGTCTCAGCCCCAGCATTTT
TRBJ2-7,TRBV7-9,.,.,CASSSTAYEQYF,TGTGCCAGCAGTTCAACGGCCTACGAGCAGTACTTC
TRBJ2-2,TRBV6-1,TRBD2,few,CASSEEVAGGTGELFF,TGTGCCAGCAGTGAAGAGGTAGCGGGAGGCACCGGGGAGCTGTTTTTT
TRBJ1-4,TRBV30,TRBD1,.,CAWESTGNEKLFF,TGTGCCTGGGAATCGACAGGGAATGAAAAACTGTTTTTT
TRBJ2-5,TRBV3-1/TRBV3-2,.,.,CASKLIAAQETQYF,TGTGCCAGCAAGCTCATAGCGGCCCAAGAGACCCAGTACTTC
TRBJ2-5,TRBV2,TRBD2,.,CASSKGLAEETQYF,TGTGCCAGCAGTAAGGGACTAGCGGAAGAGACCCAGTACTTC
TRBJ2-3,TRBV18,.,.,CASSPNRGEDTQYF,TGTGCCAGCTCACCAAACCGGGGTGAAGATACGCAGTATTTT
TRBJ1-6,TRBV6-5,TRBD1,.,CASQPRDRPNSPLHF,TGTGCCAGCCAACCCCGGGACAGACCCAATTCACCCCTCCACTTT
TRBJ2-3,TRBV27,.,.,CASSPRTRNTQYF,TGTGCCAGCAGTCCTCGGACTCGGAATACGCAGTATTTT
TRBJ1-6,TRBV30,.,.,CAWRENSNSPLHF,TGTGCCTGGAGAGAAAATAGTAATTCACCCCTCCACTTT
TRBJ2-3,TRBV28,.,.,CASSLQSDTQYF,TGTGCCAGCAGTTTACAGTCAGATACGCAGTATTTT
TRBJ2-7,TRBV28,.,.,CASSFNRVVGEQYF,TGTGCCAGCAGTTTCAACAGGGTGGTTGGCGAGCAGTACTTC
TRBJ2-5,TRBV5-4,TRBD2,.,CASSLAVGLGFQETQYF,TGTGCCAGCAGCTTGGCCGTCGGACTAGGGTTCCAAGAGACCCAGTACTTC
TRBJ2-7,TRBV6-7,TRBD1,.,CASPVDRGGYEQYF,TGTGCCAGCCCCGTTGACAGGGGTGGCTACGAGCAGTACTTC
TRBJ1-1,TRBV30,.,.,CATTVNTEAFF,TGTGCCACAACAGTGAACACTGAAGCTTTCTTT
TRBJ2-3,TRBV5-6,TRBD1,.,CASSWGQGEDTQYF,TGTGCCAGCAGCTGGGGACAGGGGGAAGATACGCAGTATTTT
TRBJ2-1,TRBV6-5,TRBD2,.,CASSQGLAGLHEQFF,TGTGCCAGCAGCCAGGGACTAGCGGGATTGCATGAGCAGTTCTTC